This TCR beta chain was recorded in a study of CD8+ T cells in alopecia areata (dated by TCRdb to the late 2010s). About the study as a whole: Treated patients were enrolled in an open-label pilot trial of oral tofacitinib, 5 to 10 mg twice daily, for moderate-to-severe alopecia areata. Scalp clonality was compared across normal scalp (n=4), patchy alopecia areata scalp (n=8), and alopecia totalis/universalis scalp (n=8). Biopsies were taken from tofacitinib-treated patients at baseline and at 4 and 24 weeks of treatment, and a later scalp biopsy was taken in several of the tofacitinib-treated patients. On the human side, TCRbeta sequencing was run on scalp tissue and on sorted CD4+ and CD8+ peripheral blood T cells from healthy controls and from alopecia areata patients with either patchy or totalis/universalis disease. Amplification of TCRbeta CDR3 regions was done by immunoSEQ multiplex PCR using 35 Vbeta forward primers and 13 Jbeta reverse primers. RNA was extracted with the PAXgene miRNA kit for fixed scalp, the miRNeasy kit for PBMCs, and the RNeasy kit for mouse skin. Tofacitinib was administered for 6 to 18 months, and 6 months of follow-up off drug were then conducted to assess delayed response and recurrence. To study T cell clonal expansion in alopecia areata, the researchers applied high-throughput TCRbeta sequencing to both the C3H/HeJ mouse model and human patients. Study-wide findings and limitations: Shared TCR sequences between patients were less evident than in mice, which may be partly attributable to HLA diversity in the patient population. Compared with normal scalp, lesional scalp had higher clonality and more expanded CD8+ clones, particularly in alopecia totalis/universalis, a pattern that suggests antigenic drive. Unlike mouse skin, which is dominated by gammadelta T cells, normal human skin has resident alphabeta T cells that are also sequenced, and this complicates analysis of the scalp TCR repertoire.

This clone was seen only a few times. Its antigen remains unidentified. Base quality data are lacking; no much larger clone is found one base away. Receptors were amplified or captured by the immunoSEQ multiplex PCR assay. RNA was extracted from all samples and reverse transcribed into cDNA, which served as template for TCR sequencing. SuperScript III was used for first-strand cDNA synthesis, primed with a 2:1 mix of oligo-dT and random hexamers. A synthetic immune receptor repertoire was used to assess amplification bias, and residual bias was removed computationally. The original pipeline was this. After raw reads were preprocessed to remove errors, the CDR3 was defined following IMGT conventions as running from the conserved cysteine to phenylalanine. Clonality was computed by normalizing Shannon entropy by log2 of the number of productive unique TCRs and subtracting the result from 1. CD4 or CD8 identity of scalp clones was inferred by cross-referencing scalp TCRbeta sequences with sorted blood CD4 and CD8 repertoires. Imported from immuneACCESS, the table was reduced by TCRdb to in-frame sequences with V and J called. These copies leave out some clones; in studies compared against another copy, an unresolved V gene accounts for under half, and the cause of the remainder is not known. V, J and clone size are taken as reported in that table, and D and trimming were inferred from the DNA itself. The sample has roughly 75,000 clones on record, roughly 60% of them singletons. The top ten constitute 17% of the sample.

What this sample's time point label stands for: baseline before oral tofacitinib. From alopecia areata patients, peripheral blood was collected along with lesional scalp punch biopsies. PBMCs were separated by density centrifugation and stained for CD3, CD4 and CD8, after which CD4+ and CD8+ T cells were sorted on a FACSAria. The CDR3 starts with the cysteine, ends with the phenylalanine, and has 14 residues. The only DNA kept is the CDR3, 42 bases in frame from the first base. V ends up 5 bases short and J 5 bases short, with an unmatched junction base count of 7. The germline V gene supplies CDR1 MGHRA and CDR2 YSYEKL.

This chain is built from TRBV4-1 and TRBJ1-1, with 8 bases matching TRBD1. This specimen consisted of CD8+ T cells sorted from blood, obtained at week 0. The sequence derives from a human donor with alopecia areata. The CDR3 corresponds to CASSETGGWTEAFF. The DNA sequence follows: TGCGCCAGCAGCGAAACAGGGGGTTGGACTGAAGCTTTCTTT.